The 9 T cell receptor beta chains presented below share a single source sample, sequenced in a study of blood T cell repertoires in COVID-19. The assay was immunoSEQ multiplex PCR, and TCRdb's table has in-frame clones only and misses some. This table has around 210,000 clones, less than 85% appearing once. Sequencing was performed on peripheral blood. The receptors were sampled from a woman of 80 years or more with COVID-19, enrolled during active disease.

This clone was seen more than once but under ten times. This sample includes further DNA sequences coding for the same CDR3. The chain combines TRBV19 with TRBJ1-2; D uncertain. CDR1 and CDR2 from the germline V gene are LNHDA and SQIVND (reference sequence). This CDR3 is built from 13 residues. The V end lost 2 bases, the J end lost 2 bases, and 6 bases lay between the germline ends. The CDR3 DNA follows: TGTGCCAGTAGTATATCGGGGAACTATGGCTACACCTTC. Its translation: CASSISGNYGYTF.

J is TRBJ1-6 and V is TRBV6-5; no definite D call. Germline V gives CDR1 MNHEY, CDR2 SVGAGI. Trimming cost V 2 bases and J 7 bases, with 12 bases left between them. This CDR3 is built from 15 residues. The DNA of the CDR3 is TGTGCCAGCAGTTACGTAGTGGGAGGGAATTCACCCCTCCACTTT. This gives the protein CASSYVVGGNSPLHF.

CDR3 sequence (DNA): TGTGCCAGCAGCGCCACAGGGGTTACTGAAGCTTTCTTT. Its translation is CASSATGVTEAFF. The rearrangement uses TRBV9 and TRBJ1-1; 7 nucleotides align to TRBD1. Trimming at V came to 3 bases and at J to 5 bases, leaving 4 bases not matched to a gene. CDR1 is SGDLS, CDR2 YYNGEE, per germline. The CDR3 has 13 amino acids.

This clone has just one count. This rearrangement joins TRBV19 to TRBJ2-7, with 10 bases matching TRBD1. The CDR3 is 15 residues long. From germline, CDR1 is LNHDA and CDR2 SQIVND (reference sequence). Losses at the gene ends were 3 bases for V and 5 bases for J; bases not matched to a gene: 7. CDR3 coding DNA: TGTGCCAGTAGTATCAGAGACAGGGGGCGCGACGAGCAGTACTTC. Translation gives CASSIRDRGRDEQYF.

V and J are TRBV4-2 and TRBJ2-3, with D perhaps TRBD2 (5 bases). Germline V gene data show CDR1 as LGHNA and CDR2 as YNFKEQ. The CDR3 spans 17 residues. V dropped 0 bases and J dropped 0 bases, with 13 bases sitting between them. The CDR3, as DNA: TGTGCCAGCAGCCAAGATAGGACTTCGACTAGCACAGATACGCAGTATTTT. Amino acids: CASSQDRTSTSTDTQYF.

The chain's CDR3 is CASSSTGSSGEQYF. The CDR3 bases are TGCGCCAGCAGCTCGACAGGCTCGTCGGGCGAGCAGTACTTC. The chain joins TRBV5-1 to TRBJ2-7, with a possible D match to TRBD1 (6 bases). CDR3 size: 14 residues. Trimming left V 3 bases short and J 6 bases short, with 16 bases between. CDR1 is SGHRS, CDR2 YFSETQ, per germline.

V is TRBV28 and J is TRBJ1-5; D not certain. In germline, CDR1 is MDHEN, CDR2 SYDVKM. The CDR3 sequence is 14 residues long. V gave up 7 bases and J gave up 4 bases, with 14 bases separating them. The CDR3 sequence is CASIGSPSNQPQHF. CDR3 nucleotides: TGTGCCAGCATAGGGAGCCCATCGAATCAGCCCCAGCATTTT.

The chain has TRBV28 and TRBJ2-7; the D gene is possibly TRBD1 (5 bases). Trimming stripped 6 bases from V and 7 bases from J, with 22 bases between. Germline CDR1 is MDHEN and CDR2 is SYDVKM. The CDR3 sequence is 15 residues long. The CDR3 nucleotides are TGTGCCAGCAGCCCCCTAGGGGTAGCCCCGTGGGAGCAGTACTTC. Amino acid sequence: CASSPLGVAPWEQYF. Combining the CDR3 with reference TRBV28 and TRBJ2-7 gives the whole variable domain DVKVTQSSRYLVKRTGEKVFLECVQDMDHENMFWYRQDPGLGLRLIYFSYDVKMKEKGDIPEGYSVSREKKERFSLILESASTNQTSMYLCASSPLGVAPWEQYFGPGTRLTVT.

This chain links TRBV4-1 with TRBJ1-3; perhaps TRBD1 as D (5 bases). Germline V lookup: CDR1 MGHRA, CDR2 YSYEKL. The CDR3 spans 15 residues. The ends were cut back, 11 bases at V and 0 bases at J, with 17 bases in the middle. CDR3 sequence (DNA): TGCGCCGCACAGACAGCACCTCACTCTGGAAACACCATATATTTT. It yields the protein CAAQTAPHSGNTIYF.